The following is a T cell receptor beta chain sequence with its context. Its matching antigen is unknown. This entry comes from a study of OX40 agonist ivuxolimab in advanced cancers. Deletions cut 7 bases from V and 6 bases from J, with 16 bases between. Germline V gives CDR1 MNHEY, CDR2 SVGAGI. The CDR3 length is 13 residues. A history of autoimmune disease or systemic immunosuppression excluded patients. Overall study findings and caveats: Mean expanded clone counts were higher in CD8+ than CD4+ T cells.

Assay used: immunoSEQ multiplex PCR; TCRdb lists only in-frame clones, some missing. The table includes tens of thousands of clones, roughly 84% detected once. The chain links TRBV6-5 to TRBJ2-7; D is uncertain. This receptor was taken from an adult with an advanced solid tumor such as melanoma, head and neck, liver or kidney cancer. This material consisted of CD4+ or CD8+ T cells sorted from blood, taken in a trial of the OX40 agonist ivuxolimab. The chain's CDR3 is CASTPPGSREQYF. In DNA form, the CDR3 reads TGTGCCAGCACCCCCCCCGGCTCACGCGAGCAGTACTTC.